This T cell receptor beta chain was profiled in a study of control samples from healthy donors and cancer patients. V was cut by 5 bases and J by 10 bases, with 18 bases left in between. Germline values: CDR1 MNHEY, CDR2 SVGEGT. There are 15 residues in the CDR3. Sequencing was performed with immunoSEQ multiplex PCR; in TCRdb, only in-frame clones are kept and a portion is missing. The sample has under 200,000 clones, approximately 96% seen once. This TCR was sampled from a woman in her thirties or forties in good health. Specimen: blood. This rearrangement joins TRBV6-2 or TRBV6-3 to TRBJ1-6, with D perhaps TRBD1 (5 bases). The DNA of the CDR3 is TGTGCCAGCAGTGGCCGCCGCGGGGCGAGGTCACCCCTCCACTTT. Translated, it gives CASSGRRGARSPLHF.